Listed below are T cell receptor beta chains from one sample, sequenced in a study of shared clonotypes between healthy human individuals. Assay used: immunoSEQ multiplex PCR; TCRdb lists only in-frame clones, some missing. The table lists millions of clones, approximately 94% of them singletons. Material: naive CD8+ T cells sorted from blood. The receptors stem from a man aged 18 to 35 in good health. CDR3s include the opening cysteine and the closing phenylalanine or tryptophan. The order of the fields is V gene, CDR3 protein.

v_call: TRBV12-5
cdr3_aa: CASGLVMSVTDTQYF

v_call: TRBV27
cdr3_aa: CASSLLGGGTSTDTQYF

v_call: TRBV7-8
cdr3_aa: CASSLRQTYEQYF

v_call: TRBV13
cdr3_aa: CASSFRGGEGYGYTF

v_call: TRBV14
cdr3_aa: CASSRLEKGLTDTQYF

v_call: TRBV9
cdr3_aa: CASSMTGGSDTQYF

v_call: TRBV6-5
cdr3_aa: CASSSGTQYGYTF

v_call: TRBV6-5
cdr3_aa: CASSYRMNTEAFF

v_call: TRBV4-1
cdr3_aa: CASSQGLGSNQPQHF

v_call: TRBV7-9
cdr3_aa: CASSLTLAGVSTDTQYF

v_call: TRBV19
cdr3_aa: CASSIVASPPSEQYF

v_call: TRBV7-9
cdr3_aa: CASSLGRATGGYTF

v_call: TRBV7-9
cdr3_aa: CASSGTGGTSNQPQHF

v_call: TRBV6-5
cdr3_aa: CASGQGTEAFF

v_call: TRBV10-3
cdr3_aa: CAISESKAGSYEQYF

v_call: TRBV19
cdr3_aa: CASSMWVGGAYEQYF

v_call: TRBV27
cdr3_aa: CASSFFRGDTDTQYF